The clone carrying this T cell receptor beta chain was detected ten times or more. The source of the sample is a study of early T cells in non-severe SARS-CoV-2 infection. TCRdb re-analysed the 5' RACE reads in MiXCR, keeping a single row per CDR3 protein. Counted here are about 39,000 distinct CDR3 sequences, 4% to 4.5% occurring once; the ten biggest clones make up more than 2.5%. Germline trimming cut 4 bases from V and 5 bases from J; bases unmatched to any gene: 8. The CDR3 has 16 amino acids. CDR1 SGHRS and CDR2 YFSETQ come from the germline V gene. The sequence derives from an adult who was a healthcare worker with PCR-confirmed SARS-CoV-2 infection or an uninfected control (not recorded which). The chain carries TRBV5-1 and TRBJ2-5, with 13 bases matching TRBD2. Sequenced input: whole blood. CDR3 nucleotides: TGCGCCAGCAGCCGGAACGGACTAGCGGGGGATGAGACCCAGTACTTC. Its translation is CASSRNGLAGDETQYF.